In this sample, the clone carrying this TCR beta chain turned up many times. What it recognizes is unknown. This sample is part of a study of CD8+CD57+ T cells in acquired aplastic anemia. Study-wide context: The DNA of sorted CD4+ and CD8+ cells averaged about 3 ug. In CD4+ cells, healthy donors produced an average of approximately 11 million reads.

The CDR3 contains 14 residues. The germline V gene has CDR1 SGDLS and CDR2 YYNGEE. V lost 0 bases and J 5 bases, leaving 11 bases between the germline ends. The TCR beta profiling, which covered VDJ combination and CDR3 sequence, was carried out using genomic DNA as the template. TCRdb independently ran MiXCR on the reads; one entry per CDR3 protein. Here the sample spans 98,000 or so distinct CDR3 sequences, 40% to 65% being singletons. Findings and limits, study-wide: CD8+ Simpson's diversity in patients was not significantly different from that in controls. The number of CD8+ CDR3 sequences shared by patients and controls was twenty-nine.

Sequences were obtained from sorted CD4+, CD8+, or CD8+CD57+ T cells (not recorded which) from PBMCs. The gene calls are TRBV9 and TRBJ2-5; D is unclear. The sequence derives from a human donor in good health, serving as a control. The CDR3 here is CASSVAVGEETQYF. The CDR3 DNA is TGTGCCAGCAGCGTAGCTGTCGGCGAGGAGACCCAGTACTTC.